These 32 T cell receptor beta chains share one sample of origin, sequenced in a study of blood T cells in healthy people across ages. A sample-barcoded 5' primer and a J-beta primer mix were used in a second PCR of roughly 7 to 11 cycles. TCRdb ran MiXCR on the 5' RACE reads and lists one entry per CDR3 protein. This table has some 940,000 distinct CDR3 sequences, 25% to 30% appearing once. The sample was also linked to a second study, of T cells of mothers and their children.

Sequenced material: blood. Receptor source: a woman aged 40 to 55 in good health.

The J gene is TRBJ1-6, the V gene TRBV27, with 7 bases lining up with TRBD1. Per germline, CDR1 MNHEY and CDR2 SMNVEV (reference sequence). The CDR3 extends over 18 amino acids. The junction had 18 bases not matched to a gene; V was cut back by 6 bases and J by 7 bases. This CDR3 reads CASRSIPMRGLENSPLHF. DNA for the CDR3: TGTGCCAGCAGGTCAATCCCAATGAGGGGGCTAGAGAATTCACCCCTCCACTTT.

The chain combines TRBV7-2 with TRBJ2-7, with 7 nucleotides matching TRBD2. Germline lookup yields CDR1 SGHTA and CDR2 FQGNSA. The length of the CDR3 is 13 residues. V dropped 5 bases and J dropped 3; count of bases not matched to a gene: 4. CDR3 protein: CASSRGLRYEQYF. The CDR3 nucleotides read TGTGCCAGCAGCCGGGGACTACGCTACGAGCAGTACTTC.

This clonotype came up many times. The chain carries TRBV2 and TRBJ2-7; D possibly corresponds to TRBD1 (6 bases). This CDR3 has 13 residues. Trimming removed 8 bases from V and 4 bases from J, with 15 bases in between. CDR1 is SNHLY, CDR2 FYNNEI, per germline. The CDR3 protein is CASQGQTGYEQYF. CDR3 coding DNA: TGTGCCAGCCAGGGACAAACAGGATACGAGCAGTACTTC.

This clonotype has only a few counts. V gene TRBV28 combines with J gene TRBJ2-7, with 7 bases fitting TRBD2. The CDR3 spans 14 residues. CDR1 and CDR2 (germline): MDHEN, SYDVKM. V lost 6 bases to trimming and J lost 2 bases; unmatched junction nucleotides: 7. The CDR3 DNA reads as TGTGCCAGCAGCACACCTGCGGGGGCCTACGAGCAGTACTTC. Translating gives CASSTPAGAYEQYF. Full variable domain (rest looked up from reference TRBV28 and TRBJ2-7): DVKVTQSSRYLVKRTGEKVFLECVQDMDHENMFWYRQDPGLGLRLIYFSYDVKMKEKGDIPEGYSVSREKKERFSLILESASTNQTSMYLCASSTPAGAYEQYFGPGTRLTVT.

Concerning this clonotype: One end of the junction is discordant with germline, which a read error may explain. The J gene is TRBJ2-7, the V gene TRBV7-2; the D gene is possibly TRBD2 (7 bases). Germline V gene lookup returns CDR1 SGHTA and CDR2 FQGNSA. This CDR3 is built from 16 residues. The CDR3 sequence: CASGLAGRGSSYERYF. The CDR3 DNA sequence: TGTGCCAGCGGCTTAGCGGGCAGGGGCAGCTCCTACGAGCGGTACTTC.

J is TRBJ1-5 and V is TRBV27; D possibly corresponds to TRBD1 (5 bases). Germline V lookup: CDR1 MNHEY, CDR2 SMNVEV (reference sequence). This CDR3 has 15 residues. Trimming removed 3 bases at V and 3 bases at J, with 12 bases between. Written as DNA, the CDR3 is TGTGCCAGCAGTTTCCGGACGGGGGTCAATCAGCCCCAGCATTTT. Amino acids: CASSFRTGVNQPQHF.

The chain uses TRBV4-1 and TRBJ2-3; D is unresolved. This CDR3 contains 16 residues. With 4 bases removed from V and 0 bases from J, the gap between germline ends came to 14 bases. The germline gives CDR1 MGHRA, CDR2 YSYEKL. CDR3 in amino acids: CASSPLITSSTDTQYF. The DNA for the CDR3 is TGCGCCAGCAGCCCTCTTATCACCTCTAGCACAGATACGCAGTATTTT.

The chain joins TRBV6-4 to TRBJ1-2; 7 positions agree with TRBD1. The J segment lost 2 bases and the V segment lost 4 bases, leaving 10 bases of the junction unmatched. The CDR3 contains 16 residues. Germline V gives CDR1 MRHNA, CDR2 SNTAGT. In nucleotides, the CDR3 is TGTGCCAGCAGTGCCCGACAGGGTCCGGGGAACTATGGCTACACCTTC. Amino acid sequence: CASSARQGPGNYGYTF.

In this sample, this clonotype turned up a few times. This chain links TRBV4-1 with TRBJ1-1; possibly TRBD1 for D (6 bases). The CDR3 loop spans 17 amino acids. Germline V lookup: CDR1 MGHRA, CDR2 YSYEKL. The V gene lost 3 bases and the J gene lost 2 bases, with 19 bases spanning the gap. The CDR3 spells CASSHPPGQGRNTEAFF. The CDR3 DNA follows: TGCGCCAGCAGCCACCCCCCTGGGCAGGGGCGAAACACTGAAGCTTTCTTT.

A note on this clonotype: A read error may explain this, as a much larger clone is one base away. The chain is built from TRBV28 and TRBJ2-5, with D perhaps matching TRBD1 (6 bases). Per the germline V gene, CDR1 is MDHEN and CDR2 is SYDVKM. The CDR3 runs 14 residues. The CDR3 is CASSLGQYQETRYF. CDR3 sequence (DNA): TGTGCCAGCAGTCTCGGACAGTACCAAGAGACCCGGTACTTC.

A few counts support this clonotype. CDR3 nucleotide sequence: TGTGCCAGCAGAGGACTTCGGGGCTACACCTTC. Translating gives CASRGLRGYTF. The chain links TRBV5-8 to TRBJ1-2; D remains ambiguous. V was cut by 5 bases and J by 8 bases, with 10 bases left in between. This CDR3 contains 11 residues. Germline V lookup: CDR1 SGHTS, CDR2 YDEGEE.

This clonotype was observed a handful of times. The chain joins TRBV29-1 to TRBJ1-2; 7 bases match TRBD1. V dropped 8 bases and J dropped 2; count of bases not matched to a gene: 5. The CDR3 is 12 amino acids. Germline V gives CDR1 SQVTM, CDR2 ANQGSEA. CDR3 sequence (DNA): TGCAGCACTGACAGGGTGAACTATGGCTACACCTTC. Its protein is CSTDRVNYGYTF.

This clonotype came up a few times. This rearrangement joins TRBV28 to TRBJ1-2, with 7 bases aligning to TRBD1. Germline CDR1 and CDR2: MDHEN and SYDVKM. V dropped 5 bases and J dropped 3; count of bases not matched to a gene: 6. The CDR3 length is 14 residues. The CDR3 DNA reads as TGTGCCAGCAGTCCCAGGGGGACGGACTATGGCTACACCTTC. This sequence encodes CASSPRGTDYGYTF.

This clonotype has just one count. The CDR3 is CASKTRQDGEQYF. The DNA for the CDR3 is TGTGCCAGCAAAACCAGACAGGACGGGGAGCAGTACTTC. The chain has TRBV12-3 or TRBV12-4 and TRBJ2-7; D might be TRBD1 (6 bases). The CDR3 runs to 13 residues. Trimming stripped 7 bases from V and 7 bases from J, with 17 bases between.

The CDR3 reads CASSLGIDSGANVLTF. As DNA, the CDR3 is TGTGCCAGCAGTTTAGGCATTGACTCTGGGGCCAACGTCCTGACTTTC. The chain is built from TRBV28 and TRBJ2-6; D uncertain. The CDR3 totals 16 residues. V was trimmed by 2 bases and J by 0 bases, leaving 8 bases between them. Germline assignment: CDR1 MDHEN and CDR2 SYDVKM. Drawing the rest from reference TRBV28 and TRBJ2-6, the complete variable domain is DVKVTQSSRYLVKRTGEKVFLECVQDMDHENMFWYRQDPGLGLRLIYFSYDVKMKEKGDIPEGYSVSREKKERFSLILESASTNQTSMYLCASSLGIDSGANVLTFGAGSRLTVL.

This clonotype came up a few times. The rearrangement links TRBV7-8 to TRBJ1-1; 8 bases fit TRBD1. The germline V gene has CDR1 SGHVS and CDR2 FQNEAQ. After removal of 6 bases from V and 6 bases from J, the junction contained 6 bases not matched to a gene. The CDR3 totals 13 residues. The DNA of the CDR3 is TGTGCCAGCAGGGCGACAGGGGAAGCTGAAGCTTTCTTT. Amino acid sequence: CASRATGEAEAFF.

This clonotype has at least ten counts. The chain uses TRBV20-1 and TRBJ1-4, with D uncertain. Germline CDR1 DFQATT, CDR2 SNEGSKA (reference sequence). This CDR3 spans 15 amino acids. V dropped 0 bases and J dropped 7 bases, with 15 bases sitting between them. The CDR3 nucleotides are TGCAGTGCTAGAGAGTCCGGGTCCCCGGGTGAAAAACTGTTTTTT. This sequence encodes CSARESGSPGEKLFF.

The J gene is TRBJ1-2, the V gene TRBV6-6; D not certain. CDR1 MNHNY and CDR2 SVGAGI come from the germline V gene (reference sequence). Between the trimmed V and J ends, which lost 5 bases and 0 bases, there was a span of 7 bases. The CDR3 has 13 amino acids. CDR3 coding DNA: TGTGCCAGCAGTATGGCTTCTAACTATGGCTACACCTTC. Translation gives CASSMASNYGYTF.

This clonotype occurred a few times. The rearrangement links TRBV7-2 to TRBJ2-3, with 8 bases identical to TRBD2. This CDR3 is built from 15 residues. The V gene's germline CDR1 is SGHTA and CDR2 FQGNSA. The junction had 11 bases not matched to a gene; V was cut back by 8 bases and J by 4 bases. CDR3 amino acids: CASGLSGAKADTQYF. CDR3 nucleotide sequence: TGTGCCAGCGGTCTTAGCGGGGCGAAGGCAGATACGCAGTATTTT.

This clonotype has ten or more counts. The CDR3 bases are TGTGCCAGCAGTTACTCCGGGACAGTGAGACAAGAGACCCAGTACTTC. This sequence encodes CASSYSGTVRQETQYF. The chain combines TRBV6-5 with TRBJ2-5; 7 positions match TRBD1. CDR1 MNHEY and CDR2 SVGAGI come from the germline V gene. Losses at the gene ends were 0 bases for V and 2 bases for J; bases not matched to a gene: 6. The CDR3 covers 16 residues.

This clonotype was detected a few times. The V and J genes are TRBV7-2 and TRBJ1-5; D is unresolved. CDR1 and CDR2 from the germline V gene are SGHTA and FQGNSA. This CDR3 has 16 residues. V dropped 0 bases and J dropped 1 base, with 10 bases sitting between them. The CDR3 region has the DNA TGTGCCAGCAGCTTAGCCCGCGGGAAAAGCAATCAGCCCCAGCATTTT. Translating it yields CASSLARGKSNQPQHF.

This clonotype showed up many times. This chain connects TRBV10-3 to TRBJ2-3; 14 positions agree with TRBD2. Germline V gene sequence: CDR1 ENHRY, CDR2 SYGVKD. V trimming: 5 bases; J trimming: 9 bases; junction bases outside the gene matches: 7. The CDR3 contains 15 residues. The CDR3 sequence: CAISHGLAGGKTQYF. DNA for the CDR3: TGTGCCATCAGTCACGGACTAGCGGGGGGAAAGACGCAGTATTTT.

This rearrangement joins TRBV9 to TRBJ1-1; D call uncertain. From germline, CDR1 is SGDLS and CDR2 YYNGEE. The V end lost 4 bases, the J end lost 10 bases, and 14 bases lay between the germline ends. The CDR3 is made up of 12 amino acids. CDR3 nucleotides: TGTGCCAGCAGCCCCGAGGAAGTCGGAGCTTTCTTT. Its translation: CASSPEEVGAFF.

To note about this clonotype: A much larger clone sits a single nucleotide away, making a read error possible. The chain recombines TRBV7-6 with TRBJ2-1; possibly TRBD1 for D (6 bases). Between the trimmed V and J ends, which lost 11 bases and 2 bases, there was a span of 19 bases. The CDR3 is 15 amino acids. Germline CDR1 is SGHVS and CDR2 is FNYEAQ. The CDR3 nucleotides are TGTGCCTGCACCTCGGTCAGGGGAGCCTACAATGAGCAGTTCTTC. Amino acid sequence: CACTSVRGAYNEQFF.

For this clonotype: It may be a read error: a sequence one base away is much more abundant. V usage is TRBV12-3 or TRBV12-4 and J usage is TRBJ2-1; D ambiguous. The length of the CDR3 is 12 residues. The CDR3 spells CVSSREENEQFF. CDR3 DNA sequence: TGTGTCAGCAGTCGAGAGGAAAATGAGCAGTTCTTC.

There are many counts of this clonotype. The rearrangement uses TRBV18 and TRBJ1-5; D ambiguous. CDR1 and CDR2 (germline): KGHSH, LQKENI. V was trimmed by 5 bases and J by 5 bases, leaving 10 bases between them. The CDR3 spans 13 residues. Here the CDR3 DNA reads TGTGCCAGCTCAGGCCAGAGAGATCAGCCCCAGCATTTT. It is translated as CASSGQRDQPQHF.

This clonotype was counted a few times. The V call is TRBV6-1, the J call TRBJ2-3, with TRBD2 identical over 14 bases. V trimming: 4 bases; J trimming: 2 bases; junction bases outside the gene matches: 5. The V gene's germline CDR1 is MNHNS and CDR2 SASEGT. This CDR3 is 17 amino acids long. The CDR3 nucleotides read TGTGCCAGCAGTGGACTAGCGGGGGGGCCCATCACAGATACGCAGTATTTT. It translates to CASSGLAGGPITDTQYF.

The DNA of the CDR3 is TGCAGTGCTAGAGATCTCAGCGGATACACAGATACGCAGTATTTT. This sequence encodes CSARDLSGYTDTQYF. J is TRBJ2-3 and V is TRBV20-1, with a tentative D call TRBD2 (5 bases). Looked up from germline, CDR1 is DFQATT and CDR2 is SNEGSKA (reference sequence). V was cut by 0 bases and J by 2 bases, with 12 bases left in between. The CDR3 runs to 15 residues.

The V call is TRBV28, the J call TRBJ2-3; 14 bases agree with TRBD2. V shed 6 bases, J shed 3 bases, and the junction held 8 bases outside the gene matches. This CDR3 contains 17 residues. Germline CDR1 reads MDHEN; CDR2 reads SYDVKM. This chain's CDR3 is CASSPTSGGVMTDTQYF. CDR3 in DNA: TGTGCCAGCAGCCCGACTAGCGGGGGGGTTATGACAGATACGCAGTATTTT. Together with reference TRBV28 and TRBJ2-3, the CDR3 gives the full variable domain: DVKVTQSSRYLVKRTGEKVFLECVQDMDHENMFWYRQDPGLGLRLIYFSYDVKMKEKGDIPEGYSVSREKKERFSLILESASTNQTSMYLCASSPTSGGVMTDTQYFGPGTRLTVL.

Many counts were recorded for this clonotype. The chain couples TRBV28 to TRBJ2-7, with D unclear. This CDR3 spans 14 amino acids. Germline-derived CDR1 and CDR2 are MDHEN and SYDVKM. Trimming cost V 7 bases and J 9 bases, with 22 bases left between them. The CDR3 protein is CASTIEDRFRGQYF. The DNA for the CDR3 is TGTGCCAGCACTATAGAGGATCGGTTTCGCGGGCAGTACTTC.

This clonotype was counted only a few times. This sequence joins TRBV20-1 and TRBJ2-5, with D unresolved. Matching the DNA end better, TRBJ2-7 makes the J call doubtful. There are 9 residues in the CDR3. Germline lookup yields CDR1 DFQATT and CDR2 SNEGSKA (reference sequence). CDR3 region: CSARGEQYF. In DNA, the CDR3 is TGCAGTGCTAGAGGCGAGCAGTACTTC.

The sample holds many counts of this clonotype. The V and J genes are TRBV5-1 and TRBJ2-1; D is uncertain. Trimming pared 4 bases from V and 10 bases from J, leaving 15 bases between. This CDR3 is 13 amino acids long. The germline V gene has CDR1 SGHRS and CDR2 YFSETQ. CDR3 sequence reads: CASSPGPLGEQFF. CDR3 DNA sequence: TGCGCCAGCAGCCCCGGACCCCTCGGGGAGCAGTTCTTC.